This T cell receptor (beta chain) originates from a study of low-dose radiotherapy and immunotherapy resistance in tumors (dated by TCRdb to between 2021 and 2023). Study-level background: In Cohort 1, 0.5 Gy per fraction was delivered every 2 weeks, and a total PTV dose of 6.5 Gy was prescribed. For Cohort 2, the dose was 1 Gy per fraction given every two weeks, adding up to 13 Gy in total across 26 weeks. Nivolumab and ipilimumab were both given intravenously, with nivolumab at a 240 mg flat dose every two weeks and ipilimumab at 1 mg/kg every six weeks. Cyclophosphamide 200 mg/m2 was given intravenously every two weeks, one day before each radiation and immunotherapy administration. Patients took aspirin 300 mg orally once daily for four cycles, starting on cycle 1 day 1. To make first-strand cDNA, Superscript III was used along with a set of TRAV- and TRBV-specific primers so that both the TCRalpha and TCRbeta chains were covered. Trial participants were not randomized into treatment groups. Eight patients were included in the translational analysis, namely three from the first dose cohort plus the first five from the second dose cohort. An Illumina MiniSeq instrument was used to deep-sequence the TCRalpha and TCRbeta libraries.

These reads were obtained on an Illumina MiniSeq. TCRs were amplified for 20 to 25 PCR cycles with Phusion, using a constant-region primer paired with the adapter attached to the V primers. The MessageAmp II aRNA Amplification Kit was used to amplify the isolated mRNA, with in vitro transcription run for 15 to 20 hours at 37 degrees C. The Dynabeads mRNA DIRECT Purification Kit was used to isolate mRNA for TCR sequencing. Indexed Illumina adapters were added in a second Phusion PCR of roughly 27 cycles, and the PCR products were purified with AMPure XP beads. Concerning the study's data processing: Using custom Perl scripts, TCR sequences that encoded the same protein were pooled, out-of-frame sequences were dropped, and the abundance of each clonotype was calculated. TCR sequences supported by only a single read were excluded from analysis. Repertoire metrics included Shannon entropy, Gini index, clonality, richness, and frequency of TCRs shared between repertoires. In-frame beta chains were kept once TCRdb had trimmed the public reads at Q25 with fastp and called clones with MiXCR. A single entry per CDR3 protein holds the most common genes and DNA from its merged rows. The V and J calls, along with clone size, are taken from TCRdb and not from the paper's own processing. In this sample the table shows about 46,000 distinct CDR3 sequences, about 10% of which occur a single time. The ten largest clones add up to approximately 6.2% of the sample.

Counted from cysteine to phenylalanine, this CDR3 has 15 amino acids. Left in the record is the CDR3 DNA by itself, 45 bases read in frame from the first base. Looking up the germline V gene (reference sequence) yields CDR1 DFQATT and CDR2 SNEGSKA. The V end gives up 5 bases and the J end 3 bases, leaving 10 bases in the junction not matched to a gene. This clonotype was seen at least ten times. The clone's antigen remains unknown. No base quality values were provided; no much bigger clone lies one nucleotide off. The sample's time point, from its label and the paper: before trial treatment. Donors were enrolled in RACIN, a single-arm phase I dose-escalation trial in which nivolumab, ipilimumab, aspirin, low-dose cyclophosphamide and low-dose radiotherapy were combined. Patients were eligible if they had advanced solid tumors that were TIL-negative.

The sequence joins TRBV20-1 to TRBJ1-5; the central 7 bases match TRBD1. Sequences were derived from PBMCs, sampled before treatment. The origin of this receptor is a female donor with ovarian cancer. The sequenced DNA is TGCAGTGCTCAGGGGCAGGGGGGTCCCAATCAGCCCCAGCATTTT. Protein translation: CSAQGQGGPNQPQHF.